This T cell receptor beta chain is drawn from a study of a mutant IDH1 vaccine in newly diagnosed glioma. Across the whole study: Radiotherapy alone preceded vaccination by 4-6 weeks; alternatively, vaccination started with temozolomide cycles. V12 came at week 35, V13 at week 47.

Concerning this clone: The target antigen is unknown.

The time point here: week 35, safety follow-up. Vaccine doses each comprised 300 ug of mutant IDH1 20-mer peptide, with topical imiquimod. Points from the study as a whole: Detectable vaccine-induced immune responses arose in more than 85% of patients.

Germline assignment: CDR1 MNHEY and CDR2 SMNVEV (reference sequence). The CDR3 length is 19 residues. V gave up 4 bases and J gave up 0 bases; unmatched junction bases: 8. Assay: immunoSEQ multiplex PCR; the TCRdb copy retains only in-frame clones and omits some. The profile shows fewer than 90,000 clones, 84% of them singletons. The sample was PBMCs, taken from a glioma patient whose treatment included an IDH1 peptide vaccine. The sequence was obtained from a man between 18 and 29 years old with glioma. This chain links TRBV27 with TRBJ1-6, with TRBD1 matching 11 bases. The CDR3 spells CASSYRDRGSSSYNSPLHF. CDR3 nucleotide sequence: TGTGCCAGCAGTTACAGGGACAGGGGGTCGAGCTCCTATAATTCACCCCTCCACTTT.